This entry features one TCR beta chain sequence. Its antigen is unidentified. The sample belongs to a study of metastatic and nonmetastatic thyroid tumors. Study overall: Repertoire comparison spanned blood and tumor or nodule tissue of malignant and benign thyroid patients. Overall study results and limits: Malignant tumors reportedly showed significantly higher TCR beta diversity than benign nodules in both blood and tumor.

TCRdb re-called clones from the PCR reads using MiXCR. The table shows under 5,000 clones, with more than 20% occurring only once. Patients were all untreated before their thyroid surgery. The CDR3 contains 12 residues. Looked up from germline, CDR1 is SNHLY and CDR2 is FYNNEI. The V gene lost 7 bases and the J gene lost 0 bases, with 6 bases spanning the gap. The clonotype originates from a male donor with papillary thyroid cancer or a benign thyroid nodule (not recorded which). Some clones in this sample may be carry-over from other donors' samples. The sample consisted of tumor tissue. This rearrangement joins TRBV2 to TRBJ2-5; D gene ambiguous. The CDR3 DNA reads as TGTGCCAGCAACACACACCAAGAGACCCAGTACTTC. Translating gives CASNTHQETQYF.